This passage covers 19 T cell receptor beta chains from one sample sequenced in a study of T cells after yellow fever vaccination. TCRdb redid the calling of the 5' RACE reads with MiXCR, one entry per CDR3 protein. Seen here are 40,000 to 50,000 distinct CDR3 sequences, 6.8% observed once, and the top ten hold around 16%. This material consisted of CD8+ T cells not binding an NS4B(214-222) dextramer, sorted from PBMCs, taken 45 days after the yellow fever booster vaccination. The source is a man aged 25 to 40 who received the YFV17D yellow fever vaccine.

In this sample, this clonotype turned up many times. The CDR3 DNA reads TGTGCCAGCAGCCAAGTACGAGGGGAGCTGTTTTTT. It specifies CASSQVRGELFF. V and J are TRBV14 and TRBJ2-2; D gene ambiguous. Trimming cost V 1 base and J 8 bases, with 5 bases left between them. The germline V gene has CDR1 SGHDN and CDR2 FVKESK. The CDR3 sequence is 12 residues long.

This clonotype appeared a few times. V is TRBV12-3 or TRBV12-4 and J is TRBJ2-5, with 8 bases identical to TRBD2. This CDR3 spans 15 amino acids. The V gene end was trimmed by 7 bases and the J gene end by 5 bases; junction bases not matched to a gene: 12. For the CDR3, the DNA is TGTGCCAGCACCGAAAGCGGGAGTTTTTGGGAGACCCAGTACTTC. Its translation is CASTESGSFWETQYF.

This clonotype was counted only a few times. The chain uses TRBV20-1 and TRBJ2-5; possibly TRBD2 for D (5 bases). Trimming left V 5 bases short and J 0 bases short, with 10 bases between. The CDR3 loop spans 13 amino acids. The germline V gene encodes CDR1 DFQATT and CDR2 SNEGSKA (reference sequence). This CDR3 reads CSARAGNQETQYF. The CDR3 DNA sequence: TGCAGTGCTCGGGCCGGGAACCAAGAGACCCAGTACTTC.

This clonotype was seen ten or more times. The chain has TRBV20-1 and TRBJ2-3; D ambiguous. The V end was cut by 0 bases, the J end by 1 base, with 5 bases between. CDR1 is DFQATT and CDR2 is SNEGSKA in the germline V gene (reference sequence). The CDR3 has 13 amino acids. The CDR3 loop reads CSARDHGTDTQYF. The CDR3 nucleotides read TGCAGTGCTAGAGATCATGGCACAGATACGCAGTATTTT.

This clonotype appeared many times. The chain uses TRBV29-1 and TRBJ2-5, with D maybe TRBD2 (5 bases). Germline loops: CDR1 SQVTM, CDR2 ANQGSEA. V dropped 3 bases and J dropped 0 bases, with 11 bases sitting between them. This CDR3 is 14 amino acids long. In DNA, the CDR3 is TGCAGCGTTGAGGCTAGCAGGTACCAAGAGACCCAGTACTTC. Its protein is CSVEASRYQETQYF.

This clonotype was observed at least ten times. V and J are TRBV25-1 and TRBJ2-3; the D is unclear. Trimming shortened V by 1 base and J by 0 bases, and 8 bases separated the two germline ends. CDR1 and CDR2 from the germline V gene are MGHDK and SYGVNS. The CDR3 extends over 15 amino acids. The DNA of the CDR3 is TGTGCCAGCAGTGAATCGGGCTTGAGCACAGATACGCAGTATTTT. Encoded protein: CASSESGLSTDTQYF.

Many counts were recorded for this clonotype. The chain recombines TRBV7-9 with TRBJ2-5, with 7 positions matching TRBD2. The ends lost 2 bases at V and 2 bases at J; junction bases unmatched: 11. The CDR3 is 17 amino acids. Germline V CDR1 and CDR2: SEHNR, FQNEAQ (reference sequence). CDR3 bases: TGTGCCAGCAGCTTAATTAGCGCCAGCGGGAATCAAGAGACCCAGTACTTC. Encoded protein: CASSLISASGNQETQYF.

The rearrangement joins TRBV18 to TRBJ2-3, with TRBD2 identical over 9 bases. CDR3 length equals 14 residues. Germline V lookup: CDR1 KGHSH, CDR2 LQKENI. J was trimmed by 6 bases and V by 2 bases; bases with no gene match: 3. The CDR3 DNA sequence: TGTGCCAGCTCACCAGGCGGGAGGGCCGATACGCAGTATTTT. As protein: CASSPGGRADTQYF.

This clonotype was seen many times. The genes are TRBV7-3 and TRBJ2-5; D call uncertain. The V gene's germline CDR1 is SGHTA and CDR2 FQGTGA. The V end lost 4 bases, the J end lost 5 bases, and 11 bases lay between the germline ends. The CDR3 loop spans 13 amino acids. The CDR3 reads CASSSGLRETQYF. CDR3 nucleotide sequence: TGTGCCAGCAGCTCTGGCCTGCGGGAGACCCAGTACTTC.

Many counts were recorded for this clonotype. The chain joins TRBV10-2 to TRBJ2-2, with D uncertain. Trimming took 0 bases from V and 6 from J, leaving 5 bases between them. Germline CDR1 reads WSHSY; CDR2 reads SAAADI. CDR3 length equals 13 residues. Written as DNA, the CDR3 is TGCGCCAGCAGTGAGTCGTTCGCCGGGGAGCTGTTTTTT. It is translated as CASSESFAGELFF.

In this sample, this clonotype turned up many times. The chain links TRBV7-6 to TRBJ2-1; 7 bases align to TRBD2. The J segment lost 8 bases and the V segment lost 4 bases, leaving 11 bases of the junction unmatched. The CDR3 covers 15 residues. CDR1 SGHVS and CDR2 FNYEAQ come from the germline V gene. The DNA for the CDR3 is TGTGCCAGCAGCTCGGGGTTTGGTACTAGCGATGAGCAGTTCTTC. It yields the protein CASSSGFGTSDEQFF.

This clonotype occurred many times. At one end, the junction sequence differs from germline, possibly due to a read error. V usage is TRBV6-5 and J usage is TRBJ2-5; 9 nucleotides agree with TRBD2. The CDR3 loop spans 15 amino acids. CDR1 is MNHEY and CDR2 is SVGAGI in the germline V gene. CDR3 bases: TGTGCCAGCAGATACTATAGCGGGAGCGGTGAGACCCAGTACTTC. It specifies CASRYYSGSGETQYF.

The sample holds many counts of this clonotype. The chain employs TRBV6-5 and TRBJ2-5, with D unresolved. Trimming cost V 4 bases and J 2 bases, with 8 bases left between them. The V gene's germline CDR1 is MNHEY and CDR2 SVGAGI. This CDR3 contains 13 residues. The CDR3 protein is CASSLGRQETQYF. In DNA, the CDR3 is TGTGCCAGCAGTTTGGGTAGGCAAGAGACCCAGTACTTC.

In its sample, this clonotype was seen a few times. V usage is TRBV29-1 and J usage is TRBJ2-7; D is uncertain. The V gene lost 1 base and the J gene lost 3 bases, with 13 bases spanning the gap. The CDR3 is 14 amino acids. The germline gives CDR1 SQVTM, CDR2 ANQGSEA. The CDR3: CSVEGTNWGYEQYF. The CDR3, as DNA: TGCAGCGTTGAAGGGACCAACTGGGGCTACGAGCAGTACTTC.

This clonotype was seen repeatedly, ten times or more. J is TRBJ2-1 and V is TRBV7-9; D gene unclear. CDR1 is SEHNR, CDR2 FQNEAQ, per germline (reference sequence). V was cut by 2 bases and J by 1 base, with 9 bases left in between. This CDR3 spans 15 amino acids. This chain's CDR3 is CASSLTVSSYNEQFF. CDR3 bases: TGTGCCAGCAGCTTAACGGTCAGTTCCTACAATGAGCAGTTCTTC.

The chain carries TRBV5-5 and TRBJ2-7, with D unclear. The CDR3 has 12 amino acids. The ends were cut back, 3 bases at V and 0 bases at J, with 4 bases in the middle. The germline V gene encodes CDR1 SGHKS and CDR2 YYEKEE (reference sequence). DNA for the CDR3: TGTGCCAGCAGCTGGAACTCCTACGAGCAGTACTTC. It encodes CASSWNSYEQYF.

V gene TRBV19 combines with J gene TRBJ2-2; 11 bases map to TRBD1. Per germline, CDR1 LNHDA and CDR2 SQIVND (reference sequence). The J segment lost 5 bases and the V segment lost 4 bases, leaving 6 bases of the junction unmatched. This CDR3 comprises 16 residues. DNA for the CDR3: TGTGCCAGTAGTACCGGGACAGGGGGACCAACCGGGGAGCTGTTTTTT. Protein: CASSTGTGGPTGELFF.

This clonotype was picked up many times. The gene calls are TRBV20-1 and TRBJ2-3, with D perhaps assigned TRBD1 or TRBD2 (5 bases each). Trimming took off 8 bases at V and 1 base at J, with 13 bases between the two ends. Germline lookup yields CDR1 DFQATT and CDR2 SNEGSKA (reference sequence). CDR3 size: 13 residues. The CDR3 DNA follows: TGCAGTTTGGGGGAGATGGGCACAGATACGCAGTATTTT. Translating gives CSLGEMGTDTQYF.

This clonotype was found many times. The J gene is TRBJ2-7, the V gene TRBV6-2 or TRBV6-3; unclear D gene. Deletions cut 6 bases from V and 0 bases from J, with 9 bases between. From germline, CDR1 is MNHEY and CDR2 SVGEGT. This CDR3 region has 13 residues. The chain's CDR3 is CASRIAVSYEQYF. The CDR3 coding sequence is TGTGCCAGCAGAATTGCCGTCTCCTACGAGCAGTACTTC.